The clone carrying this T cell receptor (beta chain) was seen a few times. Its antigen is undetermined. V was clipped by 6 bases and J by 0 bases, with 11 bases between them. The CDR3 totals 13 residues. CDR1 and CDR2 (germline): DFQATT, SNEGSKA (reference sequence). This sample stems from a study of T cells after yellow fever vaccination. Study-wide results and caveats: Most primary-vaccination clones recurred post-booster (roughly 97% CD4, about 90% CD8).

One entry per CDR3 protein, called by TCRdb with MiXCR from the 5' RACE reads. The repertoire holds 610,000 or so distinct CDR3 sequences, with roughly an eighth as singletons. The material was PBMCs, obtained on the day of the yellow fever booster vaccination. This clonotype was obtained from a man aged 25 to 40 who received the YFV17D yellow fever vaccine. The chain is built from TRBV20-1 and TRBJ1-1, with D unclear. The CDR3 region is CSAMERLNTEAFF. The DNA for the CDR3 is TGCAGTGCCATGGAAAGGCTGAACACTGAAGCTTTCTTT.